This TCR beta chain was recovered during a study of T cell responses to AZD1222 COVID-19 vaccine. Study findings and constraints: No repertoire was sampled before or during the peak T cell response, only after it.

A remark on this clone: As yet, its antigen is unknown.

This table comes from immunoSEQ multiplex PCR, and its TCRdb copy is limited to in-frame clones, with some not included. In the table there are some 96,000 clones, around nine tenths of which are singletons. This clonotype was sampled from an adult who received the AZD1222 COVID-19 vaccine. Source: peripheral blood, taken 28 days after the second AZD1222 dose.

CDR3 sequence (DNA): TGTGCCAGTAAGCGACTAGCGGGAGATACCGGGGAGCTGTTTTTT. Protein product: CASKRLAGDTGELFF. This sequence joins TRBV27 and TRBJ2-2, with TRBD2 identical over 12 bases. This CDR3 has 15 residues. CDR1 and CDR2 (germline): MNHEY, SMNVEV (reference sequence). V lost 9 bases to trimming and J lost 5 bases; unmatched junction nucleotides: 7.